Given below is one TCR beta chain in context. The data were obtained in a study of blood T cell repertoires in COVID-19. As for the study in general: The origin of the acute and convalescent COVID-19 samples was the United States, Italy and Spain. The cDNA or gDNA used as material had been derived from T cells, B-cell-depleted T cells, or PBMCs.

In the original processing: For nucleated cells, counts were estimated from reference gene primer amplification. Method: immunoSEQ multiplex PCR; TCRdb's copy keeps in-frame clones and lacks some. The D gene and trimming were derived from the DNA, and the V and J assignments and clone size from that table. The sample has approximately 19,000 clones; 85% to 95% are singletons. Germline V CDR1 and CDR2: SGHRS, YFSETQ. The ends lost 0 bases at V and 4 bases at J; junction bases unmatched: 1. The CDR3 has 14 residues. The rearrangement links TRBV5-1 to TRBJ1-2, with 9 bases that match TRBD1. This clonotype was sampled from a human donor in a cohort sampled during active COVID-19. Sequenced input: peripheral blood. The CDR3 is CASSLGQGVYGYTF. The DNA for the CDR3 is TGCGCCAGCAGCTTGGGACAGGGGGTCTATGGCTACACCTTC.